The sequence of this T cell receptor (beta chain) was determined in a study of T cell responses to AZD1222 COVID-19 vaccine. The study's findings and limits: Clonal diversity may have been underestimated in mostly white British donors.

This CDR3 region has 15 residues. J lost 2 bases, V lost 3 bases, and 4 bases had no gene match. Germline V gene sequence: CDR1 WSHSY, CDR2 SAAADI. Notes on this clone: Its antigen is currently unknown.

Sequenced by immunoSEQ multiplex PCR; TCRdb stores in-frame clones only, minus some. Here the sample spans roughly 200,000 clones, roughly 90% being singletons. This sample comprised peripheral blood, obtained 28 days after the second AZD1222 dose. The chain uses TRBV10-2 and TRBJ2-7, with TRBD1 identical over 10 bases. This sequence originates from an adult who received the AZD1222 COVID-19 vaccine. For the CDR3, the DNA is TGCGCCAGCAGTGACTCGACAGGGGGCCCCTACGAGCAGTACTTC. It translates to CASSDSTGGPYEQYF.